These T cell receptor beta chains were read from a single sample in a study of cytomegalovirus exposure and HLA in healthy donors. This table comes from immunoSEQ multiplex PCR, and its TCRdb copy is limited to in-frame clones, with some not included. The table includes 60,000 to 85,000 clones, approximately 96% detected once. Sequenced input: PBMCs. The receptors stem from a woman aged 18-29 years in good health and CMV-seropositive. CDR3s include the opening cysteine and the closing phenylalanine or tryptophan. D genes are given only for firm matches. Not all rows give a size; the values are once, few, many and, for expanded clones, a class.

abundance: -
d_gene: TRBD1
v_gene: TRBV7-9
j_gene: TRBJ2-1
CDR3nt: TGTGCCAGCACCTGGGGACAGGATAACAATGAGCAGTTCTTC
CDR3aa: CASTWGQDNNEQFF

abundance: -
d_gene: -
v_gene: TRBV10-1
j_gene: TRBJ2-5
CDR3nt: TGCGCCAGGTCGGCCGGGGGGACCCAGTACTTC
CDR3aa: CARSAGGTQYF

abundance: -
d_gene: -
v_gene: TRBV5-6
j_gene: TRBJ2-1
CDR3nt: TGTGCCAGCAGCTTGTTAAGCGGAGGCAGCAATGAGCAGTTCTTC
CDR3aa: CASSLLSGGSNEQFF

abundance: -
d_gene: TRBD2
v_gene: TRBV7-8
j_gene: TRBJ2-2
CDR3nt: TGTGCCAGCAGCTTAGCGGGTAGCGGGAGTGGCGGGGAGCTGTTTTTT
CDR3aa: CASSLAGSGSGGELFF

abundance: -
d_gene: -
v_gene: TRBV11-3
j_gene: TRBJ2-2
CDR3nt: TGTGCCAGCAGCGCACGTACCCTCGGTGACACCGGGGAGCTGTTTTTT
CDR3aa: CASSARTLGDTGELFF

abundance: -
d_gene: TRBD2
v_gene: TRBV6-5
j_gene: TRBJ2-1
CDR3nt: TGTGCCAGCAGTTACAGCGGGAGGGCCGGCGATGAGCAGTTCTTC
CDR3aa: CASSYSGRAGDEQFF

abundance: -
d_gene: -
v_gene: TRBV9
j_gene: TRBJ2-1
CDR3nt: TGTGCCAGCAGCGTCTTCTATTACAATGAGCAGTTCTTC
CDR3aa: CASSVFYYNEQFF

abundance: -
d_gene: -
v_gene: TRBV4-1
j_gene: TRBJ1-5
CDR3nt: TGCGCCAGCAGCCAAGGCGGAGGACGAAAGCCCTCCAAATTGAATCAGCCCCAGCATTTT
CDR3aa: CASSQGGGRKPSKLNQPQHF

abundance: -
d_gene: TRBD1
v_gene: TRBV7-8
j_gene: TRBJ2-7
CDR3nt: TGTGCCAGCAGCTTAAGACAGGGGGGCTCCTACGAGCAGTACTTC
CDR3aa: CASSLRQGGSYEQYF

abundance: -
d_gene: -
v_gene: TRBV28
j_gene: TRBJ2-5
CDR3nt: TGTGCCAGCAGTTTTGCAGGAGAGACCCAGTACTTC
CDR3aa: CASSFAGETQYF

abundance: -
d_gene: TRBD1
v_gene: TRBV30
j_gene: TRBJ1-4
CDR3nt: TGTGCCTGGAGTGTCAAGGGGACAGGTGAAAAACTGTTTTTT
CDR3aa: CAWSVKGTGEKLFF

abundance: -
d_gene: TRBD1
v_gene: TRBV14
j_gene: TRBJ2-7
CDR3nt: TGTGCCAGCAGCGCGGGGACAGGGGACGAGCAGTACTTC
CDR3aa: CASSAGTGDEQYF

abundance: -
d_gene: -
v_gene: TRBV23-1
j_gene: TRBJ2-5
CDR3nt: TGCGCCAGCAGTCAAACTTTACTAGGACCGGGGGAGACCCAGTACTTC
CDR3aa: CASSQTLLGPGETQYF

abundance: -
d_gene: TRBD1
v_gene: TRBV5-5
j_gene: TRBJ1-1
CDR3nt: TGTGCCAGCAGCCGGACAGGGGGCCCGAACACTGAAGCTTTCTTT
CDR3aa: CASSRTGGPNTEAFF

abundance: once
d_gene: -
v_gene: TRBV4-3
j_gene: TRBJ2-1
CDR3nt: TGCGCCAGCAGCCAAGTATGGTCTAGCTCCTACAATGAGCAGTTCTTC
CDR3aa: CASSQVWSSSYNEQFF

abundance: -
d_gene: -
v_gene: TRBV10-3
j_gene: TRBJ1-3
CDR3nt: TGTGCCATCGGGGCAGGTGGAAACACCATATATTTT
CDR3aa: CAIGAGGNTIYF

abundance: few
d_gene: TRBD1
v_gene: TRBV19
j_gene: TRBJ2-7
CDR3nt: TGTGCCAGTAGTATCAGGGGACAGGGGAACGAGCAGTACTTC
CDR3aa: CASSIRGQGNEQYF

abundance: once
d_gene: -
v_gene: TRBV20-1
j_gene: TRBJ1-1
CDR3nt: TGCAGTGCTAGGAGGAACACTGAAGCTTTCTTT
CDR3aa: CSARRNTEAFF

abundance: -
d_gene: -
v_gene: TRBV2
j_gene: TRBJ2-2
CDR3nt: TGTGCCAGCAAAAGGGCCGAAAGCGGCAACACCGGGGAGCTGTTTTTT
CDR3aa: CASKRAESGNTGELFF

abundance: -
d_gene: -
v_gene: TRBV4-1
j_gene: TRBJ2-1
CDR3nt: TGCGCCAGCAGCCAATTAGCGCAGACCGGGAATGAGCAGTTCTTC
CDR3aa: CASSQLAQTGNEQFF

abundance: -
d_gene: -
v_gene: TRBV5-1
j_gene: TRBJ1-1
CDR3nt: TGCGCCAGCAGCTTGGCTTTGGCGAACACTGAAGCTTTCTTT
CDR3aa: CASSLALANTEAFF

abundance: -
d_gene: -
v_gene: TRBV7-7
j_gene: TRBJ2-6
CDR3nt: TGTGCTAGCAGCTCAAATCCTGGGGCCAACGTCCTGACTTTC
CDR3aa: CASSSNPGANVLTF

abundance: -
d_gene: TRBD2
v_gene: TRBV13
j_gene: TRBJ2-1
CDR3nt: TGTGCCAGCAGCTTAGGGGATGGGGGACTAGCGATCTACAATGAGCAGTTCTTC
CDR3aa: CASSLGDGGLAIYNEQFF

abundance: few
d_gene: -
v_gene: TRBV10-3
j_gene: TRBJ1-2
CDR3nt: TGTGCCATCAGTGAGACCCCCACAGGGGGCTACACCTTC
CDR3aa: CAISETPTGGYTF

abundance: -
d_gene: TRBD2
v_gene: TRBV28
j_gene: TRBJ2-7
CDR3nt: TGTGCCAGCAGTTCCGGACTAGGCAACGAGCAGTACTTC
CDR3aa: CASSSGLGNEQYF

abundance: once
d_gene: TRBD1
v_gene: TRBV7-6
j_gene: TRBJ2-1
CDR3nt: TGTGCCAGCAGCTTAGTTGACAGGGGCAACAATGAGCAGTTCTTC
CDR3aa: CASSLVDRGNNEQFF

abundance: -
d_gene: -
v_gene: TRBV6-5
j_gene: TRBJ1-3
CDR3nt: TGTGCCAGCACCCTGGGGGGTGCTGGAAACACCATATATTTT
CDR3aa: CASTLGGAGNTIYF

abundance: -
d_gene: -
v_gene: TRBV5-1
j_gene: TRBJ2-7
CDR3nt: TGCGCCAGCAGCTTGGCCCCTTATTCCTACGAGCAGTACTTC
CDR3aa: CASSLAPYSYEQYF

abundance: -
d_gene: -
v_gene: TRBV19
j_gene: TRBJ2-2
CDR3nt: TGTGCCAGCGAAACCACCGGGTACGCTAGCGATAACACCGGGGAGCTGTTTTTT
CDR3aa: CASETTGYASDNTGELFF

abundance: -
d_gene: -
v_gene: TRBV5-6
j_gene: TRBJ2-7
CDR3nt: TGTGCCAGCAGCCCACATACTAGCCTAGCCGAGCAGTACTTC
CDR3aa: CASSPHTSLAEQYF

abundance: -
d_gene: TRBD2
v_gene: TRBV19
j_gene: TRBJ2-7
CDR3nt: TGTGCCAGTAGTTCACTAGCGGGGGCCTACGAGCAGTACTTC
CDR3aa: CASSSLAGAYEQYF

abundance: once
d_gene: -
v_gene: TRBV6-5
j_gene: TRBJ1-2
CDR3nt: TGTGCCAGCAGTTACTCGGGTGCGGGAAACTATGGCTACACCTTC
CDR3aa: CASSYSGAGNYGYTF

abundance: -
d_gene: -
v_gene: TRBV4-2
j_gene: TRBJ2-7
CDR3nt: TGTGCCAGCAGCCAGAGGACTGGCTACGAGCAGTACTTC
CDR3aa: CASSQRTGYEQYF

abundance: -
d_gene: TRBD2
v_gene: TRBV9
j_gene: TRBJ2-5
CDR3nt: TGTGCCAGCAGCGTTGCGGGAGTATCCTCCGAGACCCAGTACTTC
CDR3aa: CASSVAGVSSETQYF

abundance: -
d_gene: TRBD1
v_gene: TRBV5-1
j_gene: TRBJ2-1
CDR3nt: TGCGCCAGCAGCCAAAGTCCCACCGGGACAGGGTCTTACAATGAGCAGTTCTTC
CDR3aa: CASSQSPTGTGSYNEQFF

abundance: -
d_gene: TRBD2
v_gene: TRBV7-6
j_gene: TRBJ2-3
CDR3nt: TGTGCCAGCAGTTGGCTAGCGGGAGAGGGAGATACGCAGTATTTT
CDR3aa: CASSWLAGEGDTQYF

abundance: -
d_gene: -
v_gene: TRBV30
j_gene: TRBJ1-5
CDR3nt: TGTGCCTGGAGTGTCGAGGGATGGCAGCCCCAGCATTTT
CDR3aa: CAWSVEGWQPQHF